This T cell receptor beta chain was sequenced during a study of patients and donors after allogeneic stem cell transplantation. TCRdb re-analysed the RT-PCR reads in MiXCR, keeping a single row per CDR3 protein. The repertoire includes about 960,000 distinct CDR3 sequences, approximately 18% of them detected once, and around 6% sits in the top ten. V was pared by 10 bases and J by 5 bases, with 11 bases of the junction left unmatched. The CDR3 is 15 amino acids. The germline V gene encodes CDR1 ENHRY and CDR2 SYGVKD. The rearrangement joins TRBV10-3 to TRBJ1-5; TRBD1 aligns across 10 bases. The specimen was blood, either unsorted or a sorted T cell fraction (not recorded which). This clonotype originated in a human donor who was either an allogeneic HSCT recipient or a stem cell or donor lymphocyte infusion donor (not recorded which). It is not recorded whose cells these are; they may come from a transplant donor. This CDR3 is CATREPGQGYQPQHF. Here the CDR3 DNA reads TGTGCCACCAGGGAGCCGGGACAGGGGTATCAGCCCCAGCATTTT.